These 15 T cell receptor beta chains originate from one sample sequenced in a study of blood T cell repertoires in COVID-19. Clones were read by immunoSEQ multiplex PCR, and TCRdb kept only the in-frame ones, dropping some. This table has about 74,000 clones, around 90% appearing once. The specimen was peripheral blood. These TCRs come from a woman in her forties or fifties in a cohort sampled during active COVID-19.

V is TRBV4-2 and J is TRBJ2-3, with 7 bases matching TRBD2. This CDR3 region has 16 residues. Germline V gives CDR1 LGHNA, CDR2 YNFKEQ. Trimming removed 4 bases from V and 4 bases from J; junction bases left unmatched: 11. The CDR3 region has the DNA TGTGCCAGCAGCCCCAAGACTAGCACCGGGTCAGATACGCAGTATTTT. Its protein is CASSPKTSTGSDTQYF.

CDR3 nucleotide sequence: TGTGCCAGCAGATACAGACCCACCGGGGAGCTGTTTTTT. Amino acid sequence: CASRYRPTGELFF. This chain links TRBV28 with TRBJ2-2, with D unclear. The V end was cut by 6 bases, the J end by 4 bases, with 9 bases between. This CDR3 has 13 residues. Germline assignment: CDR1 MDHEN and CDR2 SYDVKM.

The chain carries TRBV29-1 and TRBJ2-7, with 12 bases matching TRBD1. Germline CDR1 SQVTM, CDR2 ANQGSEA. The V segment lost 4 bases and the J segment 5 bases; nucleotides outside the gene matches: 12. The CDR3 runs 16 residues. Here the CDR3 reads CSVVGGTGGIFNEQYF. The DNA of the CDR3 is TGCAGCGTTGTGGGAGGGACAGGGGGCATCTTCAACGAGCAGTACTTC.

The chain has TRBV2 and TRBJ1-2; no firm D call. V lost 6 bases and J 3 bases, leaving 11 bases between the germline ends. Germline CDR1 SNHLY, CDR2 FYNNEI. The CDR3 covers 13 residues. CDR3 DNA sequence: TGTGCCAGCAGCTCAACAGTTGACTATGGCTACACCTTC. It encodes CASSSTVDYGYTF.

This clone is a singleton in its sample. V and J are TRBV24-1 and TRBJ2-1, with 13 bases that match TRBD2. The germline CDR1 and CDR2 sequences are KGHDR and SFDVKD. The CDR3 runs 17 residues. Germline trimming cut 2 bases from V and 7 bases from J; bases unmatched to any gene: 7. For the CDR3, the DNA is TGTGCCACCAGTGATTCCTCTACTAGCGGGAGGGTAAATGAGCAGTTCTTC. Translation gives CATSDSSTSGRVNEQFF.

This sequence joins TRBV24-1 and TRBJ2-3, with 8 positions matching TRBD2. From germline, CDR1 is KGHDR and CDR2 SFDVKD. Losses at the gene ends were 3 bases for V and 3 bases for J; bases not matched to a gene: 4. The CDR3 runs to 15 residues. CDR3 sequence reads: CATSDVAGRTDTQYF. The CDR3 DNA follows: TGTGCCACCAGTGATGTAGCGGGACGGACAGATACGCAGTATTTT.

The CDR3 DNA is TGTGCCAGTAGTATGTCTGGGAGCTCCTACAATGAGCAGTTCTTC. Translated: CASSMSGSSYNEQFF. The genes are TRBV19 and TRBJ2-1, with a possible D match to TRBD2 (5 bases). Looked up from germline, CDR1 is LNHDA and CDR2 is SQIVND (reference sequence). V lost 3 bases and J 0 bases, leaving 9 bases between the germline ends. The CDR3 is 15 amino acids.

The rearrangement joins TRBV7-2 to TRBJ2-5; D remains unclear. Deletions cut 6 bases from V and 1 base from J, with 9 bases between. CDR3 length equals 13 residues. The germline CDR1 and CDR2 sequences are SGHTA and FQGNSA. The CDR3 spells CASRRQTQETQYF. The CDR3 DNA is TGTGCCAGCAGGCGGCAAACCCAAGAGACCCAGTACTTC. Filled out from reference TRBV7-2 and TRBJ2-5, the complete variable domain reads GAGVSQSPSNKVTEKGKDVELRCDPISGHTALYWYRQSLGQGLEFLIYFQGNSAPDKSGLPSDRFSAERTGGSVSTLTIQRTQQEDSAVYLCASRRQTQETQYFGPGTRLLVL.

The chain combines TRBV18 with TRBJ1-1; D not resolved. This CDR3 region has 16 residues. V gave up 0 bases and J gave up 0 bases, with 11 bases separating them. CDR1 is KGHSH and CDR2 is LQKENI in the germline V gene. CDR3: CASSPPTGGMNTEAFF. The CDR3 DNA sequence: TGTGCCAGCTCACCACCGACGGGAGGAATGAACACTGAAGCTTTCTTT.

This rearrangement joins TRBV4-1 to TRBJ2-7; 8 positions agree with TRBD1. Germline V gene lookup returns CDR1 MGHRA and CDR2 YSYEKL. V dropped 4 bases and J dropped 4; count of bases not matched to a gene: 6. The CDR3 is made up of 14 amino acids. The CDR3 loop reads CASSPGNRGYEQYF. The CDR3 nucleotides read TGCGCCAGCAGCCCAGGAAACAGGGGGTACGAGCAGTACTTC.

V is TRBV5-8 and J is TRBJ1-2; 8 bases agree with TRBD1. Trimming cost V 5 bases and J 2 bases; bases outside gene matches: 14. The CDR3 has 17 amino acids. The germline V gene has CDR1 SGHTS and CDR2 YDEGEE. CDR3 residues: CASSFRTGRTENYGYTF. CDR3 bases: TGTGCCAGCAGTTTCCGGACAGGGAGGACCGAAAACTATGGCTACACCTTC.

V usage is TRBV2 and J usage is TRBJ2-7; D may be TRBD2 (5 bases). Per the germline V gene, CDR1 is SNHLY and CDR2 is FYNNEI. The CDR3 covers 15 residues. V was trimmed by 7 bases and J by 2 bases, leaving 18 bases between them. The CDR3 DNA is TGTGCCAGCACCGAAGGTGGGAGTCGGGCCTACGAGCAGTACTTC. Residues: CASTEGGSRAYEQYF.

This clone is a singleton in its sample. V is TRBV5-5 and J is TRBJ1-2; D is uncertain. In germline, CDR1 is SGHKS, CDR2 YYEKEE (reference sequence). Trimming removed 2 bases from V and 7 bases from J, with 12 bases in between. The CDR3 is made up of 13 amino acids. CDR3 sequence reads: CASSFGEEGGYTF. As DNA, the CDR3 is TGTGCCAGCAGCTTTGGGGAAGAGGGTGGCTACACCTTC.

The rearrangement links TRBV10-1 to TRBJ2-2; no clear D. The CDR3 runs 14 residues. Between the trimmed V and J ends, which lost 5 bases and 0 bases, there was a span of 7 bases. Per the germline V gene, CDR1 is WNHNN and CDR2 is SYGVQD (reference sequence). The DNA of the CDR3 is TGCGCCAGCAGTTCACTCCCGAACACCGGGGAGCTGTTTTTT. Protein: CASSSLPNTGELFF.

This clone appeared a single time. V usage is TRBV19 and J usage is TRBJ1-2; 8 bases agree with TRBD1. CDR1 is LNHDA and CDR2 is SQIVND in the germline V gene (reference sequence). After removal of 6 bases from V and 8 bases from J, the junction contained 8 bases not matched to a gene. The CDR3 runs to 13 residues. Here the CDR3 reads CASRGDRLNGYTF. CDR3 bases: TGTGCCAGTAGGGGGGACAGGCTCAACGGCTACACCTTC.